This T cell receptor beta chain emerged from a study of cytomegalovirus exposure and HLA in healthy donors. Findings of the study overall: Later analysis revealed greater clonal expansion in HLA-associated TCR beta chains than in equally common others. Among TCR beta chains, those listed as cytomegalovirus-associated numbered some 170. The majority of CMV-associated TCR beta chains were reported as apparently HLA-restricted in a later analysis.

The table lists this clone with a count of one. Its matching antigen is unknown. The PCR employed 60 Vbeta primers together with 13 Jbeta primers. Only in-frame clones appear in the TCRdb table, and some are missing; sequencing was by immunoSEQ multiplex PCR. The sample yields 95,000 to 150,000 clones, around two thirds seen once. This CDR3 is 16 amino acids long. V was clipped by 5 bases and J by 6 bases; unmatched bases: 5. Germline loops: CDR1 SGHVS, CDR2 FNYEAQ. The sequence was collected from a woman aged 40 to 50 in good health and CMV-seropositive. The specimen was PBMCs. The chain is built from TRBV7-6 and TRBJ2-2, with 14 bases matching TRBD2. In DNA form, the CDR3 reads TGTGCCAGCAGCCCCGGACTAGCGGGAGGAGCCGGGGAGCTGTTTTTT. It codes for CASSPGLAGGAGELFF.